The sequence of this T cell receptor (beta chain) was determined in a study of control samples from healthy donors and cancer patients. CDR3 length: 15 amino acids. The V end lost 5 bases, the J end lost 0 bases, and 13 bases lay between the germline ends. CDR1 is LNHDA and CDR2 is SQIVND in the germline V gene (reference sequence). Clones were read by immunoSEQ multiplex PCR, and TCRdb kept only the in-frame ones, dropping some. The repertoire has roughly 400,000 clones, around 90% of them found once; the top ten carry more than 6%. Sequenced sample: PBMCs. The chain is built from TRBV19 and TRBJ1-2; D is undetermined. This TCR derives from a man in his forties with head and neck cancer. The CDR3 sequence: CASSGSYGPNYGYTF. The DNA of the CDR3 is TGTGCCAGTAGTGGTTCGTACGGACCTAACTATGGCTACACCTTC.